This TCR beta chain emerged from a study of T cell responses to AZD1222 COVID-19 vaccine. Findings and caveats of the study: When two AZD1222 doses had been given, Spike-specific TCR breadth and depth rose. Baseline serology detected seropositivity in only 6 or 7 AZD1222 recipients.

CDR1 and CDR2 (germline): SGHVS, FQNEAQ. V gave up 3 bases and J gave up 0 bases, with 15 bases separating them. The length of the CDR3 is 17 residues. About this clone itself: Antigen: not known.

The data were produced by immunoSEQ multiplex PCR, yet TCRdb's version contains in-frame clones alone and is incomplete. This table has 25,000 to 30,000 clones, about nine tenths appearing once. Sample: peripheral blood, taken on day 0 of AZD1222 vaccination. The rearrangement links TRBV7-8 to TRBJ2-1, with D maybe TRBD1 (5 bases). The TCR sequence derives from an adult in good health. CDR3 protein: CASSLRRQISSYNEQFF. CDR3 DNA: TGTGCCAGCAGCTTGCGGAGACAGATTAGCTCCTACAATGAGCAGTTCTTC.